The 29 T cell receptor beta chains below all came from one sample that was sequenced in a study of T-cell memory formation after mild COVID-19. One entry per CDR3 protein, called by TCRdb with MiXCR from the 5' RACE reads. The repertoire holds a few hundred thousand distinct CDR3 sequences, with more than 13% as singletons. Sequenced material: PBMCs or a T cell subset sorted from them (not recorded which). All receptors derive from a man aged 18 to 29 who had mild COVID-19 (a few samples of this study predate the infection). Cell type and time point are not known.

V usage is TRBV5-8 and J usage is TRBJ1-6, with D hard to call. This CDR3 region has 13 residues. Germline V gene data show CDR1 as SGHTS and CDR2 as YDEGEE. V was clipped by 5 bases and J by 9 bases, with 12 bases between them. The CDR3 loop reads CASSPLDRSPLHF. CDR3 nucleotides: TGTGCCAGCAGTCCGCTTGACCGTTCACCCCTCCACTTT.

This clonotype was seen a few times. The rearrangement joins TRBV5-6 to TRBJ2-7; a possible D gene is TRBD1 (6 bases). The germline V gene encodes CDR1 SGHDT and CDR2 YYEEEE. V gave up 0 bases and J gave up 1 base, with 20 bases separating them. This CDR3 has 18 amino acids. CDR3 nucleotide sequence: TGTGCCAGCAGCTTGGAAACGCCGCATCGGGACACTTCCTACGAGCAGTACGTC. The encoded protein is CASSLETPHRDTSYEQYV.

Points on this clonotype: A read error may produce the germline difference seen at one junction end. The chain combines TRBV7-8 with TRBJ2-3; D remains unclear. This CDR3 spans 16 amino acids. CDR1 SGHVS and CDR2 FQNEAQ come from the germline V gene. DNA for the CDR3: TGTGTCAGCAGCTTCGCTTCCACCCTCGGCACAGATACGCAGTATTTT. Its translation: CVSSFASTLGTDTQYF.

There are many counts of this clonotype. The chain joins TRBV7-2 to TRBJ2-1; no firm D call. The CDR3 runs to 18 residues. Germline V gene data show CDR1 as SGHTA and CDR2 as FQGNSA. The ends were cut back, 1 base at V and 0 bases at J, with 16 bases in the middle. CDR3 region: CASSLVWAVAISYNEQFF. The CDR3 DNA sequence: TGTGCCAGCAGCTTAGTCTGGGCTGTCGCTATCTCCTACAATGAGCAGTTCTTC.

This clonotype was detected only a few times. The chain has TRBV4-1 and TRBJ1-6; perhaps TRBD1 as D (6 bases). Germline V gene sequence: CDR1 MGHRA, CDR2 YSYEKL. V was trimmed by 2 bases and J by 0 bases, leaving 11 bases between them. The CDR3 is made up of 17 amino acids. CDR3 nucleotide sequence: TGCGCCAGCAGCCAACGGGAACAGGGCTCCTATAATTCACCCCTCCACTTT. This encodes CASSQREQGSYNSPLHF.

This clonotype was counted a few times. The chain joins TRBV23-1 to TRBJ1-5; D is ambiguous. TRBV23-1 is an open reading frame whose function is uncertain. This CDR3 comprises 16 residues. Trimming stripped 4 bases from V and 0 bases from J, with 13 bases between. The CDR3 DNA is TGCGCCAGCAGTCGCTGCAAGGCCTATAGCAATCAGCCCCAGCATTTT. Translated, it gives CASSRCKAYSNQPQHF.

This sequence joins TRBV20-1 and TRBJ2-1; TRBD2 matches at 9 bases. V gave up 5 bases and J gave up 4 bases; unmatched junction bases: 9. Germline V lookup: CDR1 DFQATT, CDR2 SNEGSKA (reference sequence). There are 15 residues in the CDR3. The CDR3 sequence: CSAPPLAGVYNEQFF. The CDR3 coding sequence is TGCAGTGCTCCGCCCTTAGCGGGGGTATACAATGAGCAGTTCTTC.

At least ten counts were recorded for this clonotype. The J gene is TRBJ2-2, the V gene TRBV9; 14 bases map to TRBD2. The CDR3 has 17 amino acids. Germline CDR1 reads SGDLS; CDR2 reads YYNGEE. V dropped 4 bases and J dropped 2; count of bases not matched to a gene: 4. The CDR3 bases are TGTGCCAGCAGCTCGGGACTAGCGGGGGTTAACACCGGGGAGCTGTTTTTT. It codes for CASSSGLAGVNTGELFF.

V is TRBV20-1 and J is TRBJ1-5, with 7 positions matching TRBD1. The CDR3 has 15 residues. CDR1 DFQATT and CDR2 SNEGSKA come from the germline V gene (reference sequence). After removal of 2 bases from V and 3 bases from J, the junction contained 7 bases not matched to a gene. CDR3 in DNA: TGCAGTGCTAGATCCGGGACAGCCCTCAATCAGCCCCAGCATTTT. Protein product: CSARSGTALNQPQHF.

The chain joins TRBV7-2 to TRBJ1-5; D is undetermined. V gave up 2 bases and J gave up 14 bases, with 10 bases separating them. In germline, CDR1 is SGHTA, CDR2 FQGNSA. CDR3 length equals 11 residues. Written as DNA, the CDR3 is TGTGCCAGCAGCTTATCGCCGGGAAAGCATTTT. Translation gives CASSLSPGKHF.

The table lists this clonotype with a few counts. The CDR3: CASSTRTGSAGELFF. The CDR3, as DNA: TGCGCCAGCAGCACCAGGACAGGGTCGGCCGGGGAGCTGTTTTTT. This chain joins TRBV5-1 and TRBJ2-2, with 8 positions matching TRBD1. The CDR3 spans 15 residues. V shed 4 bases and J 6 bases; nucleotides not matched to a gene: 8. Germline V gene lookup returns CDR1 SGHRS and CDR2 YFSETQ.

This chain connects TRBV28 to TRBJ2-3; weak D call: TRBD2 (6 bases). The CDR3 sequence is 12 residues long. CDR1 and CDR2 (germline): MDHEN, SYDVKM. Trimming left V 2 bases short and J 7 bases short, with 7 bases between. CDR3 amino acids: CASSLGGNTQYF. Written as DNA, the CDR3 is TGTGCCAGCAGTTTAGGGGGGAATACGCAGTATTTT.

This chain joins TRBV5-4 and TRBJ1-1; D not resolved. Trimming pared 0 bases from V and 0 bases from J, leaving 15 bases between. The CDR3 extends over 17 amino acids. Germline V gene sequence: CDR1 SGHNT, CDR2 YYREEE (reference sequence). The chain's CDR3 is CASSLDPYDIMNTEAFF. In DNA form, the CDR3 reads TGTGCCAGCAGCTTGGATCCCTATGACATCATGAACACTGAAGCTTTCTTT.

This clonotype has a handful of counts. This chain links TRBV20-1 with TRBJ1-6; D gene ambiguous. Per germline, CDR1 DFQATT and CDR2 SNEGSKA (reference sequence). This CDR3 has 15 amino acids. V was trimmed by 6 bases and J by 7 bases, leaving 19 bases between them. CDR3 in DNA: TGCAGTGCCAGGCCTCTGGGTGGCCGGAATTCACCCCTCCACTTT. Translation: CSARPLGGRNSPLHF.

This chain connects TRBV20-1 to TRBJ1-5; unclear D gene. Trimming took off 0 bases at V and 1 base at J, with 13 bases between the two ends. CDR1 is DFQATT and CDR2 is SNEGSKA in the germline V gene (reference sequence). The CDR3 has 16 residues. CDR3 nucleotide sequence: TGCAGTGCTAGAGACGGATCGATGCTGAGCAATCAGCCCCAGCATTTT. Protein: CSARDGSMLSNQPQHF.

This clonotype came up a few times. V and J are TRBV6-5 and TRBJ1-2, with D perhaps TRBD1 (5 bases). Deletions cut 7 bases from V and 2 bases from J, with 11 bases between. The germline CDR1 and CDR2 sequences are MNHEY and SVGAGI. CDR3 length: 13 amino acids. The CDR3 loop is CASTLDTNYGYTF. In DNA form, the CDR3 reads TGTGCCAGCACCCTGGACACGAACTATGGCTACACCTTC.

This chain joins TRBV11-2 and TRBJ2-5, with 10 nucleotides matching TRBD2. The J segment lost 4 bases and the V segment lost 2 bases, leaving 10 bases of the junction unmatched. This CDR3 is 17 amino acids long. Germline-derived CDR1 and CDR2 are SGHAT and FQNNGV. In DNA form, the CDR3 reads TGTGCCAGCAGCTTACCCCGACGAGCGGGGGGGCCAGAGACCCAGTACTTC. Translation: CASSLPRRAGGPETQYF.

The rearrangement links TRBV4-3 to TRBJ1-6; D is undetermined. CDR1 and CDR2 from the germline V gene are LGHNA and YSLEER. Trimming cost V 0 bases and J 9 bases, with 12 bases left between them. This CDR3 is built from 15 residues. CDR3 DNA: TGCGCCAGCAGCCAAGATTCTTACATGGGTTCACCCCTCCACTTT. It is translated as CASSQDSYMGSPLHF.

This clonotype was seen a handful of times. V and J are TRBV7-9 and TRBJ2-5, with D maybe TRBD2 (5 bases). Germline loops: CDR1 SEHNR, CDR2 FQNEAQ (reference sequence). The CDR3 extends over 13 amino acids. The germline V and J ends were trimmed by 1 base and 7 bases, with 10 bases remaining between them. CDR3 DNA sequence: TGTGCCAGCAGCTTAGGATCTGAGGGGACCCAGTACTTC. It yields the protein CASSLGSEGTQYF.

V is TRBV5-1 and J is TRBJ2-1; no definite D call. Germline loops: CDR1 SGHRS, CDR2 YFSETQ. This CDR3 contains 13 residues. V was trimmed by 0 bases and J by 11 bases, leaving 12 bases between them. The CDR3: CASSLGPRGKQFF. DNA of the CDR3: TGCGCCAGCAGCTTGGGTCCCCGCGGTAAGCAGTTCTTC. Full variable domain (outside the CDR3, taken from reference TRBV5-1 and TRBJ2-1): KAGVTQTPRYLIKTRGQQVTLSCSPISGHRSVSWYQQTPGQGLQFLFEYFSETQRNKGNFPGRFSGRQFSNSRSEMNVSTLELGDSALYLCASSLGPRGKQFFGPGTRLTVL.

The chain employs TRBV10-3 and TRBJ1-5, with 8 bases that match TRBD1. This CDR3 spans 14 amino acids. V shed 10 bases, J shed 7 bases, and the junction held 12 bases outside the gene matches. Germline CDR1 and CDR2: ENHRY and SYGVKD. The CDR3 sequence is CATGRQGQAQPQHF. CDR3 nucleotide sequence: TGTGCCACCGGACGACAGGGGCAGGCACAGCCCCAGCATTTT.

The chain carries TRBV5-5 and TRBJ2-5; tentatively, D is TRBD2 (6 bases). CDR1 and CDR2 from the germline V gene are SGHKS and YYEKEE (reference sequence). The CDR3 is 13 amino acids. Trimming took off 2 bases at V and 6 bases at J, with 11 bases between the two ends. The CDR3, as DNA: TGTGCCAGCAGCTTCCTCGGGGGTCAGACCCAGTACTTC. Its protein is CASSFLGGQTQYF.

The sample holds a few counts of this clonotype. This chain links TRBV11-2 with TRBJ2-5; weak D call: TRBD2 (6 bases). CDR1 and CDR2 (germline): SGHAT, FQNNGV. V dropped 5 bases and J dropped 3 bases, with 10 bases sitting between them. The CDR3 runs to 13 residues. Here the CDR3 reads CASSTAGKETQYF. CDR3 DNA: TGTGCCAGCAGCACTGCGGGGAAAGAGACCCAGTACTTC.

This clonotype was seen many times. V gene TRBV6-1 combines with J gene TRBJ1-1, with D possibly being TRBD1 (6 bases). Between the trimmed V and J ends, which lost 5 bases and 1 base, there was a span of 17 bases. The CDR3 is made up of 16 amino acids. Germline V CDR1 and CDR2: MNHNS, SASEGT. CDR3 nucleotides: TGTGCCAGCAGTCCGTTGGGGGGGCGAGGGAACACTGAAGCTTTCTTT. Translating gives CASSPLGGRGNTEAFF.

The table lists this clonotype with a few counts. In DNA, the CDR3 is TGCAGCGTTGACCCGGGGCACACTGAAGCTTTCTTT. Translation gives CSVDPGHTEAFF. The chain employs TRBV29-1 and TRBJ1-1, with D maybe TRBD1 (5 bases). Between the trimmed V and J ends, which lost 3 bases and 3 bases, there was a span of 8 bases. Germline-derived CDR1 and CDR2 are SQVTM and ANQGSEA. The CDR3 totals 12 residues.

The V call is TRBV20-1, the J call TRBJ2-1, with 8 bases that match TRBD2. V was pared by 5 bases and J by 7 bases, with 13 bases of the junction left unmatched. CDR3 length: 15 amino acids. Germline V gene lookup returns CDR1 DFQATT and CDR2 SNEGSKA (reference sequence). The CDR3 DNA is TGCAGTGCTCTCAGTAACGGGGGGGCCCCTAATGAGCAGTTCTTC. Residues: CSALSNGGAPNEQFF.

The V and J genes are TRBV18 and TRBJ2-7; 7 positions agree with TRBD1. Trimming at V came to 5 bases and at J to 4 bases, leaving 8 bases not matched to a gene. This CDR3 region has 14 residues. Germline assignment: CDR1 KGHSH and CDR2 LQKENI. The chain's CDR3 is CASSARDRAYEQYV. Here the CDR3 DNA reads TGTGCCAGCTCAGCCCGGGACAGAGCGTACGAGCAGTACGTC.

This clonotype occurred a few times. The CDR3 coding sequence is TGCGCCAGCAGCTTGACAAAGAGTTATGGCTACACCTTC. It codes for CASSLTKSYGYTF. The chain links TRBV5-1 to TRBJ1-2, with D unresolved. CDR3 length: 13 amino acids. V lost 1 base and J lost 5, with 9 bases in between. CDR1 SGHRS and CDR2 YFSETQ come from the germline V gene.

This clonotype has only a few counts. The V gene is TRBV10-3, the J gene TRBJ2-2; 8 nucleotides align to TRBD2. Germline CDR1 is ENHRY and CDR2 is SYGVKD. The CDR3 has 15 amino acids. The ends lost 3 bases at V and 2 bases at J; junction bases unmatched: 2. CDR3 loop: CAISETSGNTGELFF. CDR3 bases: TGTGCCATCAGTGAAACTAGCGGTAACACCGGGGAGCTGTTTTTT.